These 11 T cell receptor beta chains share one sample of origin, sequenced in a study of OX40 agonist ivuxolimab in advanced cancers. Generated by immunoSEQ multiplex PCR, the TCRdb table keeps only in-frame clones and is missing some. The sample includes approximately 47,000 clones, around 80% of them seen just once. The specimen comprised CD4+ or CD8+ T cells sorted from blood, sampled in a trial of the OX40 agonist ivuxolimab. The receptors here all came from an adult with an advanced solid tumor such as melanoma, head and neck, liver or kidney cancer.

The CDR3 reads CASSVRAGESPLHF. In DNA form, the CDR3 reads TGTGCCAGCAGCGTCAGGGCAGGGGAGTCACCCCTCCACTTT. This rearrangement joins TRBV9 to TRBJ1-6; possible D gene TRBD1, 6 bases. The germline gives CDR1 SGDLS, CDR2 YYNGEE. The CDR3 runs to 14 residues. V dropped 2 bases and J dropped 10 bases, with 13 bases sitting between them. Using reference TRBV9 and TRBJ1-6 for the parts outside the CDR3, the full variable domain is DSGVTQTPKHLITATGQRVTLRCSPRSGDLSVYWYQQSLDQGLQFLIQYYNGEERAKGNILERFSAQQFPDLHSELNLSSLELGDSALYFCASSVRAGESPLHFGNGTRLTVT.

Only a few counts were recorded for this clone. The chain recombines TRBV7-9 with TRBJ1-1; 8 nucleotides align to TRBD1. Germline V CDR1 and CDR2: SEHNR, FQNEAQ (reference sequence). V lost 6 bases to trimming and J lost 5 bases; unmatched junction nucleotides: 8. This CDR3 comprises 14 residues. Written as DNA, the CDR3 is TGTGCCAGCAGTGGACAGGGAACGTGGACTGAAGCTTTCTTT. Residues: CASSGQGTWTEAFF.

The rearrangement links TRBV7-2 to TRBJ1-5; TRBD1 might be the D (6 bases). CDR3 length: 15 amino acids. With 5 bases removed from V and 4 bases from J, the gap between germline ends came to 15 bases. CDR1 is SGHTA, CDR2 FQGNSA, per germline. The CDR3, as DNA: TGTGCCAGCAGCACTGTAGCTACAGGGAATCAGCCCCAGCATTTT. Translation: CASSTVATGNQPQHF.

The CDR3 DNA follows: TGTGCCAGCAGCCGACTACAGACTAGCGGGAGACCAGATACGCAGTATTTT. This sequence encodes CASSRLQTSGRPDTQYF. The chain combines TRBV11-2 with TRBJ2-3; 12 nucleotides match TRBD2. The germline gives CDR1 SGHAT, CDR2 FQNNGV. This CDR3 has 17 amino acids. The V and J ends lost 5 bases and 4 bases, in that order; junction bases with no gene match: 10.

This sequence joins TRBV5-1 and TRBJ2-7; possible D gene TRBD2, 5 bases. The V end was cut by 2 bases, the J end by 3 bases, with 12 bases between. CDR3 size: 14 residues. Germline V CDR1 and CDR2: SGHRS, YFSETQ. The chain's CDR3 is CASSLKNRDYEQYF. The CDR3 DNA reads as TGCGCCAGCAGCTTAAAAAACCGGGACTACGAGCAGTACTTC.

The chain joins TRBV6-6 to TRBJ1-2; D remains ambiguous. The germline V gene encodes CDR1 MNHNY and CDR2 SVGAGI (reference sequence). V was clipped by 6 bases and J by 5 bases, with 7 bases between them. CDR3 size: 11 residues. The CDR3 reads CASSRSYGYTF. CDR3 sequence (DNA): TGTGCCAGCAGCCGCAGTTATGGCTACACCTTC.

This CDR3 reads CASNEWGQETQYF. DNA for the CDR3: TGTGCCAGCAACGAATGGGGGCAAGAGACCCAGTACTTC. The J gene is TRBJ2-5, the V gene TRBV7-8, with D perhaps being TRBD1 or TRBD2 (5 bases each). The CDR3 is 13 residues long. V shed 7 bases and J shed 2 bases, with 11 bases lying between them. Germline V gene sequence: CDR1 SGHVS, CDR2 FQNEAQ. Full variable domain (missing parts from reference TRBV7-8 and TRBJ2-5): GAGVSQSPRYKVAKRGQDVALRCDPISGHVSLFWYQQALGQGPEFLTYFQNEAQLDKSGLPSDRFFAERPEGSVSTLKIQRTQQEDSAVYLCASNEWGQETQYFGPGTRLLVL.

This clone was counted a few times. The V call is TRBV19, the J call TRBJ1-1, with D unresolved. The CDR3 is 13 residues long. CDR1 is LNHDA, CDR2 SQIVND, per germline (reference sequence). The V and J ends lost 3 bases and 4 bases respectively, with 9 bases between them. Here the CDR3 reads CASSIVPSTEAFF. CDR3 in DNA: TGTGCCAGTAGTATTGTCCCCTCCACTGAAGCTTTCTTT.

The chain recombines TRBV6-7 with TRBJ1-3; perhaps TRBD1 as D (5 bases). TRBV6-7 is annotated as an ORF whose role is uncertain. V lost 8 bases, J lost 2 bases, and 22 bases lay in between. This CDR3 region has 17 residues. CDR3 amino acids: CASLGGAGMCPGNTIYF. CDR3 coding DNA: TGTGCCAGCCTTGGCGGGGCAGGTATGTGCCCTGGAAACACCATATATTTT.

V gene TRBV4-3 combines with J gene TRBJ2-1; TRBD1 might be the D (5 bases). CDR3 size: 16 residues. CDR1 and CDR2 (germline): LGHNA, YSLEER. V was clipped by 6 bases and J by 3 bases, with 18 bases between them. The CDR3 here is CASSELGVGYYNEQFF. Here the CDR3 DNA reads TGCGCCAGCAGTGAATTAGGGGTTGGTTACTACAATGAGCAGTTCTTC.

The chain joins TRBV7-2 to TRBJ2-7; 7 bases map to TRBD2. This CDR3 is 14 amino acids long. V shed 1 base and J 6 bases; nucleotides not matched to a gene: 6. Germline CDR1 is SGHTA and CDR2 is FQGNSA. The CDR3 spells CASSLGGRAAEQYF. CDR3 DNA sequence: TGTGCCAGCAGCTTAGGGGGGAGGGCCGCCGAGCAGTACTTC.